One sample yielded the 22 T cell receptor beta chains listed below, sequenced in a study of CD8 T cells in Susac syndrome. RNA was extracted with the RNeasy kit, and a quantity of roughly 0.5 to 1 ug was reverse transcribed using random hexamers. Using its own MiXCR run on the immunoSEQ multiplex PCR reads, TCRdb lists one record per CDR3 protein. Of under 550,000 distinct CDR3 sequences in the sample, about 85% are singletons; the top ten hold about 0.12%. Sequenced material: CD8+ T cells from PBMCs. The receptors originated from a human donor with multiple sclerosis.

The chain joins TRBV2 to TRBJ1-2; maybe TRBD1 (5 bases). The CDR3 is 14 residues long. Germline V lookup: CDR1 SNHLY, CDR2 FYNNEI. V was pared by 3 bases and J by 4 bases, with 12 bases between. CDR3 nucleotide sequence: TGTGCCAGCAGTGATAGACAGCTAAGCTATGGCTACACCTTC. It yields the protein CASSDRQLSYGYTF. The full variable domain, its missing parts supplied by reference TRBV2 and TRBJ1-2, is EPEVTQTPSHQVTQMGQEVILRCVPISNHLYFYWYRQILGQKVEFLVSFYNNEISEKSEIFDDQFSVERPDGSNFTLKIRSTKLEDSAMYFCASSDRQLSYGYTFGSGTRLTVV.

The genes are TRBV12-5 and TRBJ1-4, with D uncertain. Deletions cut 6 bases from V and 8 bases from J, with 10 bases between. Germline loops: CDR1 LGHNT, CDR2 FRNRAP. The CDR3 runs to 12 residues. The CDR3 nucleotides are TGTGCTAGTGGGCCGGACGACGAAAAACTGTTTTTT. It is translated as CASGPDDEKLFF.

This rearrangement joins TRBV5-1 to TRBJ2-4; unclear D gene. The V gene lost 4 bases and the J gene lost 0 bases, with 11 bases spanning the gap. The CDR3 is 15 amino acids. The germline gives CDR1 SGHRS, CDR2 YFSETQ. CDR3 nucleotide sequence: TGCGCCAGCAGCCGCGACGTCAGAGCCAAAAACATTCAGTACTTC. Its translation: CASSRDVRAKNIQYF.

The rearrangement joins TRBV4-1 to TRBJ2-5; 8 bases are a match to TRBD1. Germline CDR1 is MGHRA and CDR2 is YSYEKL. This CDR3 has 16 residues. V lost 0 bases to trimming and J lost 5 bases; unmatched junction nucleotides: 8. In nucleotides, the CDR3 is TGCGCCAGCAGCCAAGATCTCCCAGGGGGCGAGGAGACCCAGTACTTC. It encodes CASSQDLPGGEETQYF.

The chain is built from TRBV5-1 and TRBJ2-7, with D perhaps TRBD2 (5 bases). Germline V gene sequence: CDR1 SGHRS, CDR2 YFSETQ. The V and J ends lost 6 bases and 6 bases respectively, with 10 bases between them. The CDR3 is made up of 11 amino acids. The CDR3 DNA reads TGCGCCAGCACCGCGGGCCTCGAGCAGTACTTC. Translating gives CASTAGLEQYF.

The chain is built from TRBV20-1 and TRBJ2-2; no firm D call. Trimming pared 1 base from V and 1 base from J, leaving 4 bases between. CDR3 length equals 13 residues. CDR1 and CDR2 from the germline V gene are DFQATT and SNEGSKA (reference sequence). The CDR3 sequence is CSARVRNTGELFF. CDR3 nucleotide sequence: TGCAGTGCTAGAGTCCGGAACACCGGGGAGCTGTTTTTT.

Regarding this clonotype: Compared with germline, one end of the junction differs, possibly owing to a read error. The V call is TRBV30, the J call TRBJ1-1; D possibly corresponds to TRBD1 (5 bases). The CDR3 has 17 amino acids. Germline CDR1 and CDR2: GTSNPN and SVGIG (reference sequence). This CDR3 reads CAWSVLGSYRGKTEASF. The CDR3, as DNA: TGTGCCTGGAGTGTATTGGGCTCGTATCGGGGGAAAACTGAAGCTTCCTTT.

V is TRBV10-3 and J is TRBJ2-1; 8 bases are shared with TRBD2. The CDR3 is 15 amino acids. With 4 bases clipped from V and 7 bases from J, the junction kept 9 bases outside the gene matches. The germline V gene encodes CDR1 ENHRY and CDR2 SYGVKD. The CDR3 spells CAISVGREAFNEQFF. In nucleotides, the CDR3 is TGTGCCATCAGTGTAGGGCGGGAGGCGTTTAATGAGCAGTTCTTC.

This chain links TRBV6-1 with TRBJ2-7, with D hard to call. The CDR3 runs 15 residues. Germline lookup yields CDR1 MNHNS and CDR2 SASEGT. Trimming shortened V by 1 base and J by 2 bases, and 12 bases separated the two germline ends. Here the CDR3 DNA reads TGTGCCAGCAGTGAAGTCTTCGAGGCTCCCTACGAGCAGTACTTC. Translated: CASSEVFEAPYEQYF.

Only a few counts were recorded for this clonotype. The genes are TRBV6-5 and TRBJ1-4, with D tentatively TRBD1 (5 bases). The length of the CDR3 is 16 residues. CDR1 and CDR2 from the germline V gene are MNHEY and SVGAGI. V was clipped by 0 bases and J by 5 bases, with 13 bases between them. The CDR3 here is CASSYSTGGLNEKLFF. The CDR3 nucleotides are TGTGCCAGCAGTTACTCGACTGGGGGGTTAAATGAAAAACTGTTTTTT.

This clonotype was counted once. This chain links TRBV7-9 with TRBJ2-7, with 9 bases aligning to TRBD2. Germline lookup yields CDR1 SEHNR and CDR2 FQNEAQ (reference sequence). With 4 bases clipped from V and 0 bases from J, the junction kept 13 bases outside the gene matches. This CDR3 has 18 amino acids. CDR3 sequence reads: CASSSRISSGTSSYEQYF. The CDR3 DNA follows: TGTGCCAGCAGCTCAAGGATTTCTAGCGGGACTAGCTCCTACGAGCAGTACTTC.

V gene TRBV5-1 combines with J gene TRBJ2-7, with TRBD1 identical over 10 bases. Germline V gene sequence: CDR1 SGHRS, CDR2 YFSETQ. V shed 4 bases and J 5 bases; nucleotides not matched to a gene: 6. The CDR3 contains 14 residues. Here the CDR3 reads CASSIGTGDNEQYF. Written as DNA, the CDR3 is TGCGCCAGCAGCATAGGGACAGGGGACAACGAGCAGTACTTC.

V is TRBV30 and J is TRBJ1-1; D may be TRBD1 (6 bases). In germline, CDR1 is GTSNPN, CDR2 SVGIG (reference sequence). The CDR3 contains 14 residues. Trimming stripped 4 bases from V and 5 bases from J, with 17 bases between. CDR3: CAWILGGVVTEAFF. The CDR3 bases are TGTGCCTGGATTTTAGGGGGGGTAGTTACTGAAGCTTTCTTT.

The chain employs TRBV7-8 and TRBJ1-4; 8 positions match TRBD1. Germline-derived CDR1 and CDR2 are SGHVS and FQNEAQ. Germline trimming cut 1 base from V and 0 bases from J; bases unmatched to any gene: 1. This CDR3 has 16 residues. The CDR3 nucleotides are TGTGCCAGCAGCTTAGGGACAGGGCCAACTAATGAAAAACTGTTTTTT. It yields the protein CASSLGTGPTNEKLFF.

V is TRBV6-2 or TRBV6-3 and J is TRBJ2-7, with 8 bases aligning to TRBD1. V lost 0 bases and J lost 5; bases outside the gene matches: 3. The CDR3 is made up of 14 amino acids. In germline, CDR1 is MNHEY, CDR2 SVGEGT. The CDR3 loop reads CASSYSSQGDEQYF. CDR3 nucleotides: TGTGCCAGCAGTTACTCCTCACAGGGGGACGAGCAGTACTTC.

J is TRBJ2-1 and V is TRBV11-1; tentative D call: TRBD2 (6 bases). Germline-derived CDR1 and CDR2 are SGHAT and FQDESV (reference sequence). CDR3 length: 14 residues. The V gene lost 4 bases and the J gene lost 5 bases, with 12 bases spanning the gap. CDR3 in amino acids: CASSSSTSNNEQFF. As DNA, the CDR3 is TGTGCCAGCAGCTCTAGCACTAGCAACAATGAGCAGTTCTTC. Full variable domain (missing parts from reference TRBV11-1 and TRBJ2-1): EAEVAQSPRYKITEKSQAVAFWCDPISGHATLYWYRQILGQGPELLVQFQDESVVDDSQLPKDRFSAERLKGVDSTLKIQPAELGDSAMYLCASSSSTSNNEQFFGPGTRLTVL.

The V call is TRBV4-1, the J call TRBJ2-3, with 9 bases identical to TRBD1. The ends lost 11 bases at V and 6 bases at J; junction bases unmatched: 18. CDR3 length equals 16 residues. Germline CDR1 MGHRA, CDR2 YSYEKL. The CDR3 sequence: CAANTGTGRGMDTQYF. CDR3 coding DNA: TGCGCCGCCAACACCGGGACAGGGAGGGGTATGGATACGCAGTATTTT.

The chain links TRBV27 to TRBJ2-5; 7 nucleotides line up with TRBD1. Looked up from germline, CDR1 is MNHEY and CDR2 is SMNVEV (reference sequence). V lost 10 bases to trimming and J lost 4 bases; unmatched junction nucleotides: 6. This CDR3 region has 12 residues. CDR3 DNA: TGTGCCACAAGAACAGGGGTAGAGACCCAGTACTTC. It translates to CATRTGVETQYF.

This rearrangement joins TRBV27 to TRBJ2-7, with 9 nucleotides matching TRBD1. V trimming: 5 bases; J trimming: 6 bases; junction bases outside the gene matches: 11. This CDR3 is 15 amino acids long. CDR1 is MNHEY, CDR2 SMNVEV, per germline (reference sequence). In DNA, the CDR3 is TGTGCCAGCAGTACCGCCGGGACAGGGAAATTCGAGCAGTACTTC. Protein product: CASSTAGTGKFEQYF.

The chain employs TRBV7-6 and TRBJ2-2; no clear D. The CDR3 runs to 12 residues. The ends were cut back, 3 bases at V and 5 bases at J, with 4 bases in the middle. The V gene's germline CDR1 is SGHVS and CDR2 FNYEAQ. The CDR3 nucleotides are TGTGCCAGCAGCTTGCAGACCGGGGAGCTGTTTTTT. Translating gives CASSLQTGELFF. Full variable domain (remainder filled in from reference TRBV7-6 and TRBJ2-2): GAGVSQSPRYKVTKRGQDVALRCDPISGHVSLYWYRQALGQGPEFLTYFNYEAQQDKSGLPNDRFSAERPEGSISTLTIQRTEQRDSAMYRCASSLQTGELFFGEGSRLTVL.

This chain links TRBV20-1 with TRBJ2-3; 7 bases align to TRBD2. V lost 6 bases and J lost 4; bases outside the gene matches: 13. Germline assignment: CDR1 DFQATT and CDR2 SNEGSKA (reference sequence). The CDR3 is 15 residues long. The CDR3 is CSAAGEGRWSDTQYF. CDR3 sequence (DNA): TGCAGTGCCGCCGGGGAGGGTAGGTGGTCAGATACGCAGTATTTT.

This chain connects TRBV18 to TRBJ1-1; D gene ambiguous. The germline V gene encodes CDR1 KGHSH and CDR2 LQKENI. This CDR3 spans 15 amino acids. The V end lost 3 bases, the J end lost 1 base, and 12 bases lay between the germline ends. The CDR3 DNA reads TGTGCCAGCTCACCGACCCCGGACCGGAACACTGAAGCTTTCTTT. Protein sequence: CASSPTPDRNTEAFF.